The T cell receptor (beta chain) under discussion was sequenced for a study of blood T cells in healthy people across ages. The V gene end was trimmed by 2 bases and the J gene end by 5 bases; junction bases not matched to a gene: 4. The CDR3 has 14 amino acids. Germline CDR1 is MNHEY and CDR2 is SVGAGI. Donors each provided around 10 milliliters of peripheral blood. This clonotype was counted at least ten times. The antigen is not known. Study-level results: TCR beta diversity per million T cells fell roughly linearly with age.

The second PCR ran about 6 to 12 cycles with a sample-barcoded 5' primer and J-beta primers. Carrying 12 random nucleotides, a template-switch adaptor labeled each individual cDNA molecule. TCRdb re-derived calls from the 5' RACE reads in MiXCR, one entry per CDR3 protein. Here the sample spans approximately 700,000 distinct CDR3 sequences, about 32% being singletons. The source of this sequence is a woman of 80 years or more in good health. What was sequenced was blood. The chain employs TRBV6-5 and TRBJ2-7; 9 nucleotides line up with TRBD1. The CDR3 region is CASSYRRTGDEQYF. CDR3 DNA: TGTGCCAGCAGTTACCGACGGACAGGGGACGAGCAGTACTTC.